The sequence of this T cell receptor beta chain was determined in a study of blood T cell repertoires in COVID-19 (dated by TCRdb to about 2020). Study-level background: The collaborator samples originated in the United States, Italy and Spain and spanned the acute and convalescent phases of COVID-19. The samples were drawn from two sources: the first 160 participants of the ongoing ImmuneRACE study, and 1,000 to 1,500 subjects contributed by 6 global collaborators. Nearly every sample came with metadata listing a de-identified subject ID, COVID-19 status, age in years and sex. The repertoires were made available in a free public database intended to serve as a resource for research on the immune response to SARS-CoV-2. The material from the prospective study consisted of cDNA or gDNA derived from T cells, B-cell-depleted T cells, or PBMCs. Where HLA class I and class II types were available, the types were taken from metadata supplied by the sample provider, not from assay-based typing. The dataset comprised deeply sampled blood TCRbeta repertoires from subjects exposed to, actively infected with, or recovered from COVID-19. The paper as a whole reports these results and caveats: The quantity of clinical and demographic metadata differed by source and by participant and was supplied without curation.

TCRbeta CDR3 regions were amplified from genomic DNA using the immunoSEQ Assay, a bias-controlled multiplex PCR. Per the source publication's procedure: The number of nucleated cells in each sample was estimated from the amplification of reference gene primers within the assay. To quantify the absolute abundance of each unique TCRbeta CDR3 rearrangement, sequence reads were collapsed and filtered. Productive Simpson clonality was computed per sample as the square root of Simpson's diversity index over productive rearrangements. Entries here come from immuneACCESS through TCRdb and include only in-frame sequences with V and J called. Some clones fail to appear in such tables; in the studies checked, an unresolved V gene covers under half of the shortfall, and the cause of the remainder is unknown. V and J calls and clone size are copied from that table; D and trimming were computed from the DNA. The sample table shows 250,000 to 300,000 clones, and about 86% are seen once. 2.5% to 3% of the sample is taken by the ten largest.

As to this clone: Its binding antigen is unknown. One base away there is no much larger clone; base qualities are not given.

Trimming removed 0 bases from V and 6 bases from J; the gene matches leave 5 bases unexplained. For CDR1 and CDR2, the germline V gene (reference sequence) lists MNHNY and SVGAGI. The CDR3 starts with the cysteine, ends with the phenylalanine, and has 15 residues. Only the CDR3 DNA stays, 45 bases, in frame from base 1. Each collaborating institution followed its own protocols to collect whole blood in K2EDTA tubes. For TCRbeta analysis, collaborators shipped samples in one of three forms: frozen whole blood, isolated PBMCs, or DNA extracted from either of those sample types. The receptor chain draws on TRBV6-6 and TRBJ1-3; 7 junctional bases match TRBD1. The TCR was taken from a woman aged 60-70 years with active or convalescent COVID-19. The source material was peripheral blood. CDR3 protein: CASSYSMGQQNTIYF. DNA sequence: TGTGCCAGCAGTTACTCAATGGGACAGCAAAACACCATATATTTT.